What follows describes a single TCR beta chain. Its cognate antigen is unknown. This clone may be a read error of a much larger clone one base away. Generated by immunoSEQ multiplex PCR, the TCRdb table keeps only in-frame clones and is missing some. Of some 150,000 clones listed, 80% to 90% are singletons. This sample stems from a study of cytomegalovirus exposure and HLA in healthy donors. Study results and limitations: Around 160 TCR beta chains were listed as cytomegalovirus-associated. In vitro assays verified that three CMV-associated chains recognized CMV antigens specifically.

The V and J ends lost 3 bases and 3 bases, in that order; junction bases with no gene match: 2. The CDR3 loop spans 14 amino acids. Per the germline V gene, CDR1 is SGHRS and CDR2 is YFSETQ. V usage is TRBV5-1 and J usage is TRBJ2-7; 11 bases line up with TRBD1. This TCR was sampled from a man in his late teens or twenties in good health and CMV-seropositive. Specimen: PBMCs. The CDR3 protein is CASSWGTGGYEQYF. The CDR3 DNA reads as TGCGCCAGCAGCTGGGGGACAGGGGGCTACGAGCAGTACTTC. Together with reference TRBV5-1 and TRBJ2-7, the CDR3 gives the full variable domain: KAGVTQTPRYLIKTRGQQVTLSCSPISGHRSVSWYQQTPGQGLQFLFEYFSETQRNKGNFPGRFSGRQFSNSRSEMNVSTLELGDSALYLCASSWGTGGYEQYFGPGTRLTVT.